This T cell receptor beta chain was sequenced in a study of blood T cell repertoires in COVID-19. As for the study in general: Acute and convalescent COVID-19 specimens originated in the United States, Italy and Spain. The cDNA or gDNA used as material had been derived from T cells, B-cell-depleted T cells, or PBMCs.

Here immunoSEQ multiplex PCR was the method, and the copy in TCRdb shows in-frame clones only, minus some. Among about 35,000 clones, around 77% were seen once, and the ten largest hold 16%. Trimming removed 2 bases from V and 6 bases from J, with 14 bases in between. In germline, CDR1 is MNHEY, CDR2 SVGAGI. The CDR3 loop spans 15 amino acids. The chain has TRBV6-5 and TRBJ2-1, with D perhaps TRBD2 (5 bases). The TCR comes from a human donor in a cohort sampled during active COVID-19. Input material: peripheral blood. The CDR3 nucleotides read TGTGCCAGCAGTTACCGTCCCGGGGTCGGCAATGAGCAGTTCTTC. Translating gives CASSYRPGVGNEQFF.